Listed here are 10 T cell receptor beta chains from one sample, sequenced in a study of Tregs in tolerant kidney transplant recipients. Method: immunoSEQ multiplex PCR; TCRdb's copy keeps in-frame clones and lacks some. The table includes approximately 90,000 clones, 93% detected once. Related graft donors supplied nonmyeloablative bone marrow transplants, and mixed chimerism was transient. Here the sequenced sample was CD4+ T cells from blood (PBMCs), taken 12 months after the transplant. These receptors were collected from a human patient who received a combined kidney and bone marrow transplant. A share of the T cells may be of graft donor origin.

The chain has TRBV6-1 and TRBJ2-7; D is possibly TRBD1 (5 bases). Trimming removed 6 bases from V and 5 bases from J, with 17 bases in between. Germline CDR1 MNHNS, CDR2 SASEGT. The CDR3 runs 14 residues. The CDR3 spells CASSPGWINDEQYF. CDR3 coding DNA: TGTGCCAGCAGCCCAGGGTGGATCAACGACGAGCAGTACTTC.

The chain couples TRBV21-1 to TRBJ1-2. TRBV21-1 is an annotated pseudogene. This CDR3 has 14 amino acids. DNA for the CDR3: TGTGCCAGCAGCTTTTCCGGGAACTTTTATGGCTACACCTTC. Translated, it gives CASSFSGNFYGYTF.

This sequence joins TRBV9 and TRBJ2-7, with 10 bases that match TRBD2. Germline V gene lookup returns CDR1 SGDLS and CDR2 YYNGEE. This CDR3 has 14 residues. The V gene end was trimmed by 0 bases and the J gene end by 5 bases; junction bases not matched to a gene: 2. CDR3 region: CASSVVGTSDEQYF. The CDR3 DNA is TGTGCCAGCAGCGTAGTAGGGACTAGCGACGAGCAGTACTTC. The complete variable domain, with remaining parts taken from reference TRBV9 and TRBJ2-7, reads DSGVTQTPKHLITATGQRVTLRCSPRSGDLSVYWYQQSLDQGLQFLIQYYNGEERAKGNILERFSAQQFPDLHSELNLSSLELGDSALYFCASSVVGTSDEQYFGPGTRLTVT.

The chain employs TRBV10-2 and TRBJ2-1; 10 nucleotides line up with TRBD2. The CDR3 totals 13 residues. Germline CDR1 and CDR2: WSHSY and SAAADI. The V and J ends lost 7 bases and 5 bases, in that order; junction bases with no gene match: 2. The CDR3, as DNA: TGCGCCAGCACTAGCGGGAGCCACAATGAGCAGTTCTTC. Translated: CASTSGSHNEQFF.

The V gene is TRBV5-4, the J gene TRBJ2-7; 8 nucleotides match TRBD1. The CDR3 extends over 13 amino acids. J lost 5 bases, V lost 6 bases, and 7 bases had no gene match. Germline CDR1 SGHNT, CDR2 YYREEE (reference sequence). The DNA of the CDR3 is TGTGCCAGCACCAGACAGGGGATCGACGAGCAGTACTTC. This codes for CASTRQGIDEQYF.

The chain employs TRBV9 and TRBJ2-6; unclear D gene. The CDR3 loop spans 15 amino acids. The germline gives CDR1 SGDLS, CDR2 YYNGEE. With 0 bases removed from V and 4 bases from J, the gap between germline ends came to 8 bases. CDR3 coding DNA: TGTGCCAGCAGCGTAGCCGTCGGGGGGGCCAACGTCCTGACTTTC. It translates to CASSVAVGGANVLTF.

J is TRBJ2-7 and V is TRBV15, with 11 positions matching TRBD2. CDR1 LNHNV and CDR2 YYDKDF come from the germline V gene (reference sequence). J gave up 5 bases and V 2 bases, and 2 bases lay outside the gene matches. The CDR3 runs to 14 residues. CDR3 sequence reads: CATSRPGLADEQYF. CDR3 DNA: TGTGCCACCAGCAGACCGGGACTAGCGGACGAGCAGTACTTC.

J is TRBJ1-1 and V is TRBV29-1, with a possible D match to TRBD1 (5 bases). The germline V and J ends were trimmed by 3 bases and 4 bases, with 12 bases remaining between them. The CDR3 extends over 13 amino acids. CDR1 is SQVTM and CDR2 is ANQGSEA in the germline V gene. The CDR3 bases are TGCAGCGTTGAGGGCCAGGGCGGCACTGAAGCTTTCTTT. Translated: CSVEGQGGTEAFF.

V is TRBV4-3 and J is TRBJ1-6, with TRBD1 as a possible D gene (5 bases). Trimming shortened V by 0 bases and J by 10 bases, and 13 bases separated the two germline ends. This CDR3 spans 15 amino acids. Germline lookup yields CDR1 LGHNA and CDR2 YSLEER. The CDR3 sequence is CASSQDARVWSPLHF. In DNA, the CDR3 is TGCGCCAGCAGCCAAGATGCCAGGGTTTGGTCACCCCTCCACTTT.

This chain joins TRBV7-2 and TRBJ2-1; 12 bases agree with TRBD2. The germline gives CDR1 SGHTA, CDR2 FQGNSA. The CDR3 extends over 15 amino acids. J lost 7 bases, V lost 1 base, and 2 bases had no gene match. CDR3 amino acids: CASSLELAGGNEQFF. CDR3 DNA: TGTGCCAGCAGCTTAGAACTAGCGGGAGGAAATGAGCAGTTCTTC.